One sample yielded the 27 T cell receptor beta chains listed below, sequenced in a study of blood T cell repertoires in COVID-19. Generated by immunoSEQ multiplex PCR, the TCRdb table keeps only in-frame clones and is missing some. The table lists approximately 140,000 clones, 75% to 90% of them singletons. The sample consisted of PBMCs or T cells enriched from blood (not recorded which). Every receptor here comes from a woman in her 50s who had recovered from COVID-19.

This clone was seen only once. The DNA of the CDR3 is TGTGCCAGCAGCTTTGCATCGCCCGGGGGGGCCTGGTCCTACGAGCAGTACTTC. Translation gives CASSFASPGGAWSYEQYF. The V gene is TRBV7-2, the J gene TRBJ2-7; 8 nucleotides align to TRBD2. CDR1 and CDR2 from the germline V gene are SGHTA and FQGNSA. The CDR3 is 18 residues long. Trimming at V came to 3 bases and at J to 1 base, leaving 14 bases not matched to a gene.

V is TRBV19 and J is TRBJ1-2, with D possibly TRBD1 on 6 matching bases. The CDR3 sequence is 14 residues long. Germline loops: CDR1 LNHDA, CDR2 SQIVND (reference sequence). V was cut by 7 bases and J by 7 bases, with 19 bases left in between. The CDR3 region is CASTPIGGRVGYTF. The CDR3 DNA reads TGTGCCAGTACCCCGATCGGGGGGCGCGTTGGCTACACCTTC.

The count of this clone is one. This chain uses TRBV5-1 with TRBJ2-7, with 11 positions matching TRBD2. The CDR3 spans 14 residues. J was trimmed by 6 bases and V by 3 bases; bases with no gene match: 5. Germline values: CDR1 SGHRS, CDR2 YFSETQ. CDR3 sequence (DNA): TGCGCCAGCAGCTCGACTAGCGGGGTAGGCGAGCAGTACTTC. It codes for CASSSTSGVGEQYF.

The rearrangement uses TRBV19 and TRBJ1-5; D might be TRBD1 (5 bases). The V end was cut by 3 bases, the J end by 0 bases, with 9 bases between. This CDR3 is 15 amino acids long. Germline V gene lookup returns CDR1 LNHDA and CDR2 SQIVND (reference sequence). The CDR3 sequence is CASSMTDYSNQPQHF. CDR3 bases: TGTGCCAGTAGTATGACAGATTATAGCAATCAGCCCCAGCATTTT. Looking up the rest from reference TRBV19 and TRBJ1-5 gives the full variable domain: DGGITQSPKYLFRKEGQNVTLSCEQNLNHDAMYWYRQDPGQGLRLIYYSQIVNDFQKGDIAEGYSVSREKKESFPLTVTSAQKNPTAFYLCASSMTDYSNQPQHFGDGTRLSIL.

The chain joins TRBV6-1 to TRBJ1-5; 10 bases are shared with TRBD1. The CDR3 runs to 16 residues. CDR1 is MNHNS and CDR2 is SASEGT in the germline V gene. V was clipped by 2 bases and J by 6 bases; unmatched bases: 7. The CDR3 DNA follows: TGTGCCAGCAGTGAACCAGGACAGGGGGTAGCTCAGCCCCAGCATTTT. This encodes CASSEPGQGVAQPQHF.

In its sample, this clone was seen once. The J gene is TRBJ2-3, the V gene TRBV7-2, with a tentative D call TRBD2 (7 bases). The V gene lost 3 bases and the J gene lost 1 base, with 8 bases spanning the gap. Germline values: CDR1 SGHTA, CDR2 FQGNSA. The CDR3 has 14 amino acids. The CDR3 region is CASSFGGRTDTQYF. As DNA, the CDR3 is TGTGCCAGCAGCTTCGGGGGGCGCACAGATACGCAGTATTTT.

This chain joins TRBV4-3 and TRBJ2-1, with 7 bases fitting TRBD1. This CDR3 contains 16 residues. CDR1 is LGHNA and CDR2 is YSLEER in the germline V gene. The J segment lost 4 bases and the V segment lost 3 bases, leaving 9 bases of the junction unmatched. CDR3 sequence: CASSHGEGAGYNEQFF. In nucleotides, the CDR3 is TGCGCCAGCAGCCATGGAGAGGGGGCTGGTTACAATGAGCAGTTCTTC.

This chain links TRBV5-1 with TRBJ1-2; D unresolved. Germline V gives CDR1 SGHRS, CDR2 YFSETQ. The germline V and J ends were trimmed by 1 base and 3 bases, with 10 bases remaining between them. The CDR3 spans 14 residues. The CDR3 region has the DNA TGCGCCAGCAGCTTGTCGGGCGGGGACTATGGCTACACCTTC. It yields the protein CASSLSGGDYGYTF.

This clone came up once. The gene calls are TRBV30 and TRBJ2-3; 10 nucleotides agree with TRBD2. The V gene's germline CDR1 is GTSNPN and CDR2 SVGIG (reference sequence). The CDR3 is 16 residues long. The junction had 7 bases not matched to a gene; V was cut back by 2 bases and J by 2 bases. The CDR3 DNA reads TGTGCCTGGAGTACCATAGCGGGGGGACTCACAGATACGCAGTATTTT. It is translated as CAWSTIAGGLTDTQYF.

The chain uses TRBV19 and TRBJ2-7, with 9 bases identical to TRBD2. The V gene's germline CDR1 is LNHDA and CDR2 SQIVND (reference sequence). The CDR3 extends over 15 amino acids. With 4 bases clipped from V and 8 bases from J, the junction kept 12 bases outside the gene matches. CDR3 sequence: CASSTSQREEGKQYF. The CDR3 DNA reads TGTGCCAGTAGTACCTCCCAGCGGGAGGAGGGGAAGCAGTACTTC.

The CDR3 region is CASSPSYSADTQYF. The DNA for the CDR3 is TGCGCCAGCAGCCCCTCCTACTCGGCAGATACGCAGTATTTT. The chain carries TRBV5-1 and TRBJ2-3, with D uncertain. This CDR3 is 14 amino acids long. V shed 4 bases and J shed 4 bases, with 13 bases lying between them. Germline loops: CDR1 SGHRS, CDR2 YFSETQ.

V and J are TRBV20-1 and TRBJ2-3; the match to TRBD2 covers 9 bases. V shed 3 bases, J shed 6 bases, and the junction held 13 bases outside the gene matches. The germline gives CDR1 DFQATT, CDR2 SNEGSKA (reference sequence). This CDR3 is 16 amino acids long. In nucleotides, the CDR3 is TGCAGTGCTAGTCCACGGGGCGGGGGGGCCCTCGATACGCAGTATTTT. Translated, it gives CSASPRGGGALDTQYF.

V usage is TRBV7-9 and J usage is TRBJ2-2; the match to TRBD2 covers 10 bases. V was clipped by 5 bases and J by 2 bases; unmatched bases: 5. This CDR3 has 16 amino acids. The germline CDR1 and CDR2 sequences are SEHNR and FQNEAQ (reference sequence). Here the CDR3 DNA reads TGTGCCAGCAGCGTCCTAGCGGGGGACAACACCGGGGAGCTGTTTTTT. It translates to CASSVLAGDNTGELFF.

The CDR3, as DNA: TGTGCCAGTAGCCAAACTGAAGCTTTCTTT. Translated, it gives CASSQTEAFF. The rearrangement joins TRBV2 to TRBJ1-1; D is undetermined. The V gene's germline CDR1 is SNHLY and CDR2 FYNNEI. This CDR3 is 10 amino acids long. V gave up 9 bases and J gave up 5 bases, with 7 bases separating them.

The chain has TRBV7-9 and TRBJ2-3; 9 bases match TRBD2. The length of the CDR3 is 16 residues. The junction had 4 bases not matched to a gene; V was cut back by 3 bases and J by 0 bases. CDR1 and CDR2 from the germline V gene are SEHNR and FQNEAQ (reference sequence). The CDR3: CASSFSGGSSTDTQYF. The CDR3, as DNA: TGTGCCAGCAGCTTTAGCGGGGGAAGTAGCACAGATACGCAGTATTTT.

The chain combines TRBV11-3 with TRBJ1-1, with TRBD1 as a possible D gene (6 bases). CDR1 is SGHNT, CDR2 YENEEA, per germline. V was pared by 5 bases and J by 7 bases, with 20 bases between. The CDR3 contains 15 residues. The DNA of the CDR3 is TGTGCCAGCAGCGAACGGGGGGGCGGGGACTTTGAAGCTTTCTTT. Protein product: CASSERGGGDFEAFF.

The J gene is TRBJ2-5, the V gene TRBV7-9; tentative D call: TRBD1 (6 bases). CDR3 length equals 13 residues. CDR1 is SEHNR, CDR2 FQNEAQ, per germline (reference sequence). Trimming stripped 8 bases from V and 3 bases from J, with 13 bases between. In nucleotides, the CDR3 is TGTGCCAGCCGTACAGGGTACGAAGAGACCCAGTACTTC. Translation gives CASRTGYEETQYF.

This chain links TRBV5-1 with TRBJ2-1; 7 nucleotides line up with TRBD1. This CDR3 comprises 16 residues. V lost 0 bases, J lost 8 bases, and 11 bases stayed unmatched. Per the germline V gene, CDR1 is SGHRS and CDR2 is YFSETQ. CDR3 residues: CASSLALAGGEYEQFF. The CDR3 coding sequence is TGCGCCAGCAGCTTGGCCTTGGCAGGGGGTGAATATGAGCAGTTCTTC.

The chain links TRBV5-6 to TRBJ1-4; 7 bases line up with TRBD1. CDR1 and CDR2 from the germline V gene are SGHDT and YYEEEE. There are 17 residues in the CDR3. V shed 2 bases and J 0 bases; nucleotides not matched to a gene: 7. The CDR3 reads CASSLLQGEATNEKLFF. The CDR3 DNA sequence: TGTGCCAGCAGCTTATTGCAGGGGGAAGCAACTAATGAAAAACTGTTTTTT. The full variable domain, its missing parts supplied by reference TRBV5-6 and TRBJ1-4, is DAGVTQSPTHLIKTRGQQVTLRCSPKSGHDTVSWYQQALGQGPQFIFQYYEEEERQRGNFPDRFSGHQFPNYSSELNVNALLLGDSALYLCASSLLQGEATNEKLFFGSGTQLSVL.

V usage is TRBV21-1 and J usage is TRBJ1-6; the table gives TRBD1 as D, unverified against the DNA. TRBV21-1 is annotated as a pseudogene. The CDR3 sequence is 15 residues long. This chain's CDR3 is CASSVQRGRVSPLHF. The CDR3 DNA reads as TGTGCCAGCAGCGTCCAGAGAGGCAGGGTTTCACCCCTCCACTTT.

This rearrangement joins TRBV5-6 to TRBJ1-2; unclear D gene. The CDR3 contains 14 residues. Trimming left V 0 bases short and J 3 bases short, with 9 bases between. From germline, CDR1 is SGHDT and CDR2 YYEEEE. CDR3 sequence (DNA): TGTGCCAGCAGCTTGGGCCGGGTTGACTATGGCTACACCTTC. Encoded protein: CASSLGRVDYGYTF.

The V call is TRBV29-1, the J call TRBJ2-2; D gene uncertain. Germline-derived CDR1 and CDR2 are SQVTM and ANQGSEA. This CDR3 has 14 amino acids. Trimming stripped 1 base from V and 1 base from J, with 7 bases between. For the CDR3, the DNA is TGCAGCGTTGAAGCGAACAGGAACACCGGGGAGCTGTTTTTT. Amino acid sequence: CSVEANRNTGELFF.

The J gene is TRBJ2-2, the V gene TRBV30, with TRBD2 as a possible D gene (6 bases). This CDR3 is built from 12 residues. Trimming stripped 2 bases from V and 7 bases from J, with 8 bases between. Germline lookup yields CDR1 GTSNPN and CDR2 SVGIG (reference sequence). The CDR3 reads CAWSTGSGELFF. CDR3 in DNA: TGTGCCTGGAGTACCGGGAGCGGGGAGCTGTTTTTT.

The CDR3 reads CASSQDPLGTVSPLHF. CDR3 in DNA: TGCGCCAGCAGCCAAGATCCGTTGGGGACAGTATCACCCCTCCACTTT. This rearrangement joins TRBV4-1 to TRBJ1-6; 7 nucleotides agree with TRBD1. This CDR3 spans 16 amino acids. Trimming took 0 bases from V and 10 from J; bases not matched to a gene: 9. Per the germline V gene, CDR1 is MGHRA and CDR2 is YSYEKL.

CDR3 nucleotides: TGTGCCAGCAGCGATGCTGGGACTAGTCGTAACTCCTACGAGCAGTACTTC. It yields the protein CASSDAGTSRNSYEQYF. The chain combines TRBV9 with TRBJ2-7, with 8 bases fitting TRBD2. This CDR3 region has 17 residues. Trimming removed 3 bases from V and 0 bases from J; junction bases left unmatched: 11. Germline V gives CDR1 SGDLS, CDR2 YYNGEE.

The chain uses TRBV10-1 and TRBJ2-5; TRBD2 agrees at 8 bases. CDR1 and CDR2 (germline): WNHNN, SYGVQD (reference sequence). Trimming cost V 6 bases and J 3 bases; bases outside gene matches: 9. The CDR3 runs to 15 residues. CDR3 sequence reads: CASSRGSSGEETQYF. Here the CDR3 DNA reads TGCGCCAGCAGCCGAGGGAGTAGCGGGGAAGAGACCCAGTACTTC.

V is TRBV5-1 and J is TRBJ1-1, with a tentative D call TRBD1 (6 bases). The germline CDR1 and CDR2 sequences are SGHRS and YFSETQ. Trimming removed 4 bases from V and 7 bases from J, with 14 bases in between. The CDR3 covers 13 residues. The CDR3 spells CASSPGWGREAFF. In nucleotides, the CDR3 is TGCGCCAGCAGCCCGGGATGGGGGCGTGAAGCTTTCTTT.